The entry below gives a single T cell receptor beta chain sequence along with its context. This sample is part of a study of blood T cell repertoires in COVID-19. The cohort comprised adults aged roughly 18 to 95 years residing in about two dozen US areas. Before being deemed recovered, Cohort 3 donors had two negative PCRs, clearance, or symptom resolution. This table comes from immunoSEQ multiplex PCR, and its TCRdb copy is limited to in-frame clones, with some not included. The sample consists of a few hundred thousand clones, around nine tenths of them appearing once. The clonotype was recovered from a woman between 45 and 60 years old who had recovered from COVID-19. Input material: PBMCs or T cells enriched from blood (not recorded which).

CDR3 amino acids: CASSQVGRGGYTF. In nucleotides, the CDR3 is TGTGCCAGCAGCCAAGTTGGCAGGGGAGGCTACACCTTC. The chain couples TRBV3-1 (or the pseudogene TRBV3-2) to TRBJ1-2, with D tentatively TRBD1 (6 bases). Germline CDR1 is LGHDT and CDR2 is YNNKEL (reference sequence). The CDR3 sequence is 13 residues long. Trimming removed 1 base from V and 8 bases from J, with 11 bases in between.